These T cell receptor beta chains were read from a single sample in a study of cytomegalovirus exposure and HLA in healthy donors. Profiling relied on immunoSEQ multiplex PCR, and the TCRdb table lists in-frame clones only, not all of them. The table shows roughly 300,000 clones, with roughly 90% occurring only once. Source material: PBMCs. The receptors come from a woman aged 25 to 39 in good health and CMV-seropositive. The conserved cysteine and the conserved F or W are not part of the CDR3 here. Fields, in order: J gene, V gene, CDR3 protein.

j_gene: TRBJ2-4
v_gene: TRBV11-3
CDR3aa: ASSLATGMGIQY

j_gene: TRBJ2-7
v_gene: TRBV7-8
CDR3aa: ASSPARGGLSRDIGEQY

j_gene: TRBJ1-1
v_gene: TRBV27
CDR3aa: ASSLSIGTEAF

j_gene: TRBJ2-2
v_gene: TRBV9
CDR3aa: ASSGGVSNTGELF

j_gene: TRBJ1-1
v_gene: TRBV5-6
CDR3aa: ASSFVRGEAF

j_gene: TRBJ1-3
v_gene: TRBV7-2
CDR3aa: ASSRASGNTIY

j_gene: TRBJ2-2
v_gene: TRBV5-6
CDR3aa: ASSYTGANTGELF

j_gene: TRBJ2-7
v_gene: TRBV11-3
CDR3aa: ASSLGQGRSNEQY

j_gene: TRBJ2-3
v_gene: TRBV9
CDR3aa: ASSSSGGRTDTQY

j_gene: TRBJ2-1
v_gene: TRBV2
CDR3aa: ASSGHNEQF

j_gene: TRBJ2-1
v_gene: TRBV5-1
CDR3aa: ASSLGGNEQF

j_gene: TRBJ2-3
v_gene: TRBV25-1
CDR3aa: ASSEPSPWDITDTQY

j_gene: TRBJ1-5
v_gene: TRBV6-1
CDR3aa: ASSRQDSNQPQH

j_gene: TRBJ2-3
v_gene: TRBV2
CDR3aa: ASMNSGGGSTDTQY

j_gene: TRBJ2-7
v_gene: TRBV5-6
CDR3aa: ASSLGQYEQY

j_gene: TRBJ2-3
v_gene: TRBV6-1
CDR3aa: ASSDVTRSADTQY

j_gene: TRBJ1-4
v_gene: TRBV9
CDR3aa: ASSPSGVDNEKLF

j_gene: TRBJ2-1
v_gene: TRBV27
CDR3aa: ASSSGRGYNEQF

j_gene: TRBJ1-4
v_gene: TRBV28
CDR3aa: ASSLYAGGEKLF

j_gene: TRBJ2-1
v_gene: TRBV4-2
CDR3aa: ASSQDLLAGVRSYNEQF

j_gene: TRBJ1-2
v_gene: TRBV5-4
CDR3aa: ASSSAGQGVHGYT

j_gene: TRBJ1-4
v_gene: TRBV4-3
CDR3aa: ASSQVTGVFEKLF

j_gene: TRBJ1-1
v_gene: TRBV25-1
CDR3aa: ASSGLGGAEAF

j_gene: TRBJ2-7
v_gene: TRBV19
CDR3aa: ASSSQGAETYEQY

j_gene: TRBJ1-4
v_gene: TRBV2
CDR3aa: ASNALGTNEKLF

j_gene: TRBJ1-6
v_gene: TRBV2
CDR3aa: ASSERSTVNSPLH

j_gene: TRBJ2-6
v_gene: TRBV9
CDR3aa: ASSRTRERGANVLT

j_gene: TRBJ2-1
v_gene: TRBV28
CDR3aa: ASSGQGSPYNEQF

j_gene: TRBJ2-2
v_gene: TRBV7-3
CDR3aa: ASSLGLAGSGELF

j_gene: TRBJ2-3
v_gene: TRBV28
CDR3aa: ASSLFPAGRTDTQY

j_gene: TRBJ2-3
v_gene: TRBV6-1
CDR3aa: ASSEGVEGAP

j_gene: TRBJ2-7
v_gene: TRBV30
CDR3aa: AWTSGGGYYEQY

j_gene: TRBJ2-1
v_gene: TRBV11-2
CDR3aa: ASSLDLGGGAVSYNEQF

j_gene: TRBJ2-2
v_gene: TRBV15
CDR3aa: ATSGRQGVHTGELF

j_gene: TRBJ1-5
v_gene: TRBV10-3
CDR3aa: AISESWTGANQPQH

j_gene: TRBJ2-1
v_gene: TRBV9
CDR3aa: ASSVGGQGPYSHYNEQF

j_gene: TRBJ1-1
v_gene: TRBV30
CDR3aa: AWRVGAMNTEAF

j_gene: TRBJ2-7
v_gene: TRBV4-3
CDR3aa: ASSQFRGYEQY

j_gene: TRBJ1-1
v_gene: TRBV7-9
CDR3aa: ASSLMGEHTEAF

j_gene: TRBJ2-1
v_gene: TRBV19
CDR3aa: ASSPTSGRANEQF